The 3 T cell receptor beta chains given below trace back to one sample, sequenced in a study of blood T cells in healthy people across ages. The use of a sample-barcoded 5' primer and a J-beta primer mix characterized a second PCR of roughly 7 to 11 cycles. TCRdb re-analysed the 5' RACE reads in MiXCR, keeping a single row per CDR3 protein. Of over 1,500,000 distinct CDR3 sequences listed, about two fifths are singletons. Sequences were obtained from blood. These receptors all come from a human donor in good health.

The V gene is TRBV2, the J gene TRBJ2-5; D unresolved. The closer fit of TRBJ2-7 to the DNA end suggests the J call may be wrong. The length of the CDR3 is 12 residues. Germline V gives CDR1 SNHLY, CDR2 FYNNEI. In nucleotides, the CDR3 is TGTGCCAGCAGTGTGGTCTCTCGCGAGCAGTACTTC. Its protein product is CASSVVSREQYF.

Many counts were recorded for this clonotype. The chain is built from TRBV15 and TRBJ1-2; 7 bases map to TRBD1. Germline V gene sequence: CDR1 LNHNV, CDR2 YYDKDF (reference sequence). The length of the CDR3 is 14 residues. Trimming at V came to 5 bases and at J to 5 bases, leaving 8 bases not matched to a gene. The DNA for the CDR3 is TGTGCCACCAGCGCCCGGGACAGCTTTTATGGCTACACCTTC. Residues: CATSARDSFYGYTF.

The J gene is TRBJ1-4, the V gene TRBV6-5; the D gene is possibly TRBD1 (5 bases). This CDR3 is built from 14 residues. V was trimmed by 7 bases and J by 1 base, leaving 10 bases between them. Per the germline V gene, CDR1 is MNHEY and CDR2 is SVGAGI. The DNA of the CDR3 is TGTGCCAGCACTCAGAGGGGAACTAATGAAAAACTGTTTTTT. It translates to CASTQRGTNEKLFF.